What follows describes a single T cell receptor beta chain. One junction end disagrees with the germline gene, perhaps due to a read error. The data derive from a study of blood T cell repertoires in COVID-19. Turning to the study itself: Samples taken during acute and convalescent COVID-19 were collected in the United States, Italy and Spain.

Clones were read by immunoSEQ multiplex PCR, and TCRdb kept only the in-frame ones, dropping some. This table holds 34,000 or so clones, 90% found once. This CDR3 is 16 amino acids long. CDR1 and CDR2 (germline): SGHDT, YYEEEE. Material: peripheral blood. The chain employs TRBV5-6 and TRBJ1-3; weak D call: TRBD1 (5 bases). This clonotype originated in a man aged 55-75 years with active or convalescent COVID-19. CDR3: CAGSLGLSRPGNTIYF. The CDR3 coding sequence is TGTGCCGGCAGCTTGGGACTTTCACGCCCTGGAAACACCATATATTTT.